This TCR beta chain derives from a study of blood T cell repertoires in COVID-19 (dated by TCRdb to the early 2020s). With respect to the entire study: Samples from collaborators originated in the United States, Italy and Spain and spanned both the acute and convalescent phases of COVID-19. The prospective study material was composed of cDNA or gDNA derived from T cells, B-cell-depleted T cells, or PBMCs. Subjects who had been exposed to COVID-19, were actively infected with it, or had recovered from it provided the deeply sampled blood TCRbeta repertoires that made up the dataset. The repertoires were made available in a free public database intended to serve as a resource for research on the immune response to SARS-CoV-2. Samples were obtained from the ongoing ImmuneRACE study (first 160 participants) and from over a thousand subjects provided by 6 global collaborators. Nearly every sample came with metadata listing a de-identified subject ID, COVID-19 status, age in years and sex. Where available, HLA class I and class II types were taken from metadata supplied by the sample provider and were not determined by assay-based typing. On the study overall, not on this receptor specifically: Clinical and demographic metadata were provided uncurated, with the amount varying by source and participant.

As regards this clone: It lacks a known antigen. It has no much larger one-base neighbor in the sample; base qualities were not kept.

The cysteine opens and the phenylalanine closes a CDR3 of 13 amino acids. Only the CDR3 part of the read is kept: 39 bases, read in frame from the first base. The V end gives up 5 bases and the J end 7 bases, leaving 6 bases in the junction not matched to a gene. The germline V gene (reference sequence) specifies GTSNPN as CDR1 and SVGIG as CDR2. The immunoSEQ Assay, a bias-controlled multiplex PCR, was used to amplify TCRbeta CDR3 regions from genomic DNA. The paper's processing steps were these. The number of nucleated cells in each sample was estimated from the amplification of reference gene primers within the assay. To quantify the absolute abundance of each unique TCRbeta CDR3 rearrangement, sequence reads were collapsed and filtered. For each sample, productive Simpson clonality was calculated as the square root of Simpson's diversity index across productive rearrangements. The immuneACCESS repertoire file appears here via TCRdb, limited to in-frame rearrangements. These files lack a portion of the clones; in checked studies, under half of the deficit traces to unresolved V genes, and the cause of the others is not known. The V and J calls and clone size were taken over from that table, and D and trimming were inferred from the DNA. The sample includes about 260,000 clones, with about 89% observed a single time. The ten top clones hold around 10% of the sample.

Another Seattle source contributed samples from volunteer blood donors who had recovered from COVID-19. The collaborating institutions used their own protocols to collect whole blood in K2EDTA tubes. For TCRbeta analysis, collaborator samples were shipped as frozen whole blood, as isolated PBMCs, or as DNA extracted from either sample type. This receptor chain uses TRBV30 and TRBJ1-5; 9 nucleotides in the junction match TRBD1. This receptor was identified in a man in his forties who had recovered from COVID-19. The material sequenced was peripheral blood. This receptor carries the CDR3 CAWGTGLEQPQHF. The DNA sequence is given as TGTGCCTGGGGGACAGGGCTGGAACAGCCCCAGCATTTT.